The rows below give T cell receptor beta chains drawn from one sample of a study of identifying expanded T cells in peripheral blood. Sequenced by immunoSEQ multiplex PCR; TCRdb stores in-frame clones only, minus some. Of over 90,000 clones listed, 88% are singletons. Sample: blood. All receptors come from a person aged 18-70 years in good health. The CDR3 runs from the conserved cysteine through the conserved F or W. The order of the fields is J gene, clone size, V gene, D gene, CDR3 DNA, CDR3 protein. A D gene is named only where the DNA matches it firmly. Clone size, where shown, is once, few, many, or a class for clones that have expanded.

TRBJ1-1,.,TRBV30,.,TGTGCCTGGAACCAACAGGCAGGCCTACGCCTTACTGAAGCTTTCTTT,CAWNQQAGLRLTEAFF
TRBJ2-1,.,TRBV5-1,TRBD1,TGCGCCAGCAGCTTGTCAGGGGGCGCATTAGGTGAGCAGTTCTTC,CASSLSGGALGEQFF
TRBJ2-4,.,TRBV5-1,TRBD1,TGCGCCAGCAGCGAAGACAGGGGGAACATTCAGTACTTC,CASSEDRGNIQYF
TRBJ1-2,.,TRBV6-6,.,TGTGCCAGCAGTTACTCGAAAAGGGCAGCTAACTATGGCTACACCTTC,CASSYSKRAANYGYTF
TRBJ2-1,.,TRBV2,.,TGTGCCAGCAGTGATGATACTCTGGCCATCGAGCAGTTCTTC,CASSDDTLAIEQFF
TRBJ2-7,.,TRBV7-9,.,TGTGCCAGCAGCTTAGCGATCGGGAATTACGAGCAGTACTTC,CASSLAIGNYEQYF
TRBJ2-1,.,TRBV5-1,.,TGCGCCAGCAGCCTCCCTTCCAATGAGCAGTTCTTC,CASSLPSNEQFF
TRBJ1-1,once,TRBV18,TRBD1,TGTGCCAGCTCACCTTTTGGGACAGGCAGCACTGAAGCTTTCTTT,CASSPFGTGSTEAFF
TRBJ1-3,once,TRBV18,.,TGTGCCAGCTCACCCCCATCTGTTCCTTTGAGGGCTCCTGGAAACACCATATATTTT,CASSPPSVPLRAPGNTIYF
TRBJ2-2,.,TRBV5-1,.,TGCGCCAGCAGCTCACAGGGAGTCACCGGGGAGCTGTTTTTT,CASSSQGVTGELFF
TRBJ1-6,.,TRBV6-5,.,TGTGCCAGTCATGGCAATAATTCACCCCTCCACTTT,CASHGNNSPLHF
TRBJ2-3,.,TRBV9,.,TGTGCCAGCAGCGTAAGCGGAGGGGCGCAGTATTTT,CASSVSGGAQYF
TRBJ1-2,.,TRBV12-5,.,TGTGCTAGTGGTCCCACCACCTTTGAACACCTTCGGGTTTGGGGCTACACCTTC,CASGPTTFEHLRVWGYTF
TRBJ1-5,.,TRBV7-9,.,TGTGCCAGCAGCTTCTTCCGGGTCCCAATGGTTCAGCCCCAGCATTTT,CASSFFRVPMVQPQHF
TRBJ1-1,few,TRBV5-1,TRBD1,TGCGCCAGCAGCCGACAGGGGGGAAGCACTGAAGCTTTCTTT,CASSRQGGSTEAFF
TRBJ2-1,few,TRBV2,TRBD2,TGTGCCAGCAGCTTGACTAGCGGGACGAGTGAGCAGTTCTTC,CASSLTSGTSEQFF
TRBJ1-1,.,TRBV12-5,TRBD1,TGTGCTAGTGGCCTATACGGGACCGCGACAGGGGCTTTCTTT,CASGLYGTATGAFF
TRBJ2-7,once,TRBV6-1,TRBD1,TGTGCCAGCAGTGAGCCCCGGACAGGGGTCCACGAGCAGTACTTC,CASSEPRTGVHEQYF
TRBJ1-2,.,TRBV28,.,TGTGCCAGCAGTTTATCACCCGTCGCCTATGGCTACACCTTC,CASSLSPVAYGYTF
TRBJ2-1,.,TRBV4-3,.,TGCGCCAGCAGCGCGAGGGAGGCTTCGAATGAGCAGTTCTTC,CASSAREASNEQFF
TRBJ1-1,.,TRBV25-1,.,TGTGCCAGCAGTGTTGGGCGAGGCACTGAAGCTTTCTTT,CASSVGRGTEAFF
TRBJ2-5,.,TRBV7-6,.,TGTGCCAGCAGCCCTAGAGGAGAGACCCAGTACTTC,CASSPRGETQYF
TRBJ1-5,.,TRBV30,.,TGTGCCTGGAGTGTACAATCAGGGAACAATCAGCCCCAGCATTTT,CAWSVQSGNNQPQHF
TRBJ1-1,.,TRBV7-9,TRBD1,TGTGCCAGCAGCTGGGGACAGGGGGGCAACACTGAAGCTTTCTTT,CASSWGQGGNTEAFF
TRBJ2-5,.,TRBV5-1,.,TGCGCCAGCAGCGAGGATGAGACCCAGTACTTC,CASSEDETQYF
TRBJ2-1,.,TRBV4-2,TRBD2,TGTGCCAGCAGCCAAGAATACCTAGCGGGTGAGCAGTTCTTC,CASSQEYLAGEQFF
TRBJ2-7,.,TRBV7-8,TRBD1,TGTGCCAGCAGCTTAGGGATGGACAGGGGCCTGTACGAGCAGTACTTC,CASSLGMDRGLYEQYF
TRBJ1-1,.,TRBV5-6,TRBD1,TGTGCCAGCAGCTTGTTTCCTGGACAGGGGACTGAAGCTTTCTTT,CASSLFPGQGTEAFF
TRBJ1-5,.,TRBV29-1,.,TGCAGCGTTAGATGGACGACCGATAGCAATCAGCCCCAGCATTTT,CSVRWTTDSNQPQHF
TRBJ1-4,.,TRBV4-2,TRBD1,TGTGCCAGCAGCCAAGAGACCTCGGACAGGGTAGCGGAAAAACTGTTTTTT,CASSQETSDRVAEKLFF
TRBJ2-6,.,TRBV11-3,TRBD2,TGTGCCAGCAGCTCCCGAAGCGGGAGTTTTGGGGCCAACGTCCTGACTTTC,CASSSRSGSFGANVLTF
TRBJ1-2,.,TRBV20-1,.,TGCAGTGCTCTAATTGGGTATGGCTACACCTTC,CSALIGYGYTF
TRBJ2-5,.,TRBV19,TRBD1,TGTGCCAGTAGTGAACAGACAGGGTCAGAGACCCAGTACTTC,CASSEQTGSETQYF
TRBJ2-2,.,TRBV18,TRBD1,TGTGCCAGCTCACCGGGACAGATGAACACCGGGGAGCTGTTTTTT,CASSPGQMNTGELFF
TRBJ1-1,.,TRBV19,TRBD1,TGTGCCAGTAGCAAGACAGGGAGGACTGAAGCTTTCTTT,CASSKTGRTEAFF
TRBJ1-6,few,TRBV2,.,TGTGCCAGCAGTGAGAACACTAATTCACCCCTCCACTTT,CASSENTNSPLHF
TRBJ1-6,once,TRBV27,TRBD1,TGTGCCAGCAGTTCCCCCGGACAGGGGTTCACCCTCCACTTT,CASSSPGQGFTLHF
TRBJ2-6,.,TRBV19,.,TGTGCCAGTAGTCCGGGGGACTCCCAAGGGGTTAACTCTGGGGCCAACGTCCTGACTTTC,CASSPGDSQGVNSGANVLTF
TRBJ2-5,.,TRBV7-9,TRBD2,TGTGCCAGCAGCCCAAGGGCACTAGCGGGAGAGACCCAGTACTTC,CASSPRALAGETQYF
TRBJ1-4,few,TRBV4-1,.,TGCGCCAGCAGCCAGACAGAGAATGAAAAACTGTTTTTT,CASSQTENEKLFF
TRBJ2-3,.,TRBV5-1,TRBD2,TGCGCCAGCAGCCCCGGGACTAGCGGCACAGATACGCAGTATTTT,CASSPGTSGTDTQYF
TRBJ1-1,once,TRBV5-1,.,TGCGCCAGCAGCTTAGATGTAGGGAACACTGAAGCTTTCTTT,CASSLDVGNTEAFF
TRBJ2-3,.,TRBV21-1,.,TGTGCCAGCAGCAAAGACGGGTCGGAGGGACTAGCGGGAACCACAGATACGCAGTATTTT,CASSKDGSEGLAGTTDTQYF
TRBJ2-1,.,TRBV5-1,.,TGCGCCAGCAGCTCACACCCGGGGACGGTTGGATACAATGAGCAGTTCTTC,CASSSHPGTVGYNEQFF
TRBJ1-3,.,TRBV4-1,TRBD1,TGCGCCAGCAGCCAAGACCTTCAGCGAGGGACAGGGGAAGGAAACACCATATATTTT,CASSQDLQRGTGEGNTIYF
TRBJ2-5,.,TRBV12-5,TRBD2,TGTGCTAGTGGTTTAGGCGGGGGTCCCCAAGAGACCCAGTACTTC,CASGLGGGPQETQYF
TRBJ2-5,.,TRBV18,.,TGTGCCAGCTCCCCCCCGGTGGGTTCGGAGACCCAGTACTTC,CASSPPVGSETQYF
TRBJ1-2,.,TRBV7-9,.,TGTGCCAGCAGCTTACAGGGTTCCAACTATGGCTACACCTTC,CASSLQGSNYGYTF
TRBJ1-6,few,TRBV30,.,TGTGCCTGGAGTGTAGGGGCAGGGTTAAATTCACCCCTCCACTTT,CAWSVGAGLNSPLHF
TRBJ1-6,.,TRBV21-1,.,TGTGCCAGCAGAAACGTGAACCAAACGGCGGGACAGGGCGTCGGGTCACCCCTCCACTTT,CASRNVNQTAGQGVGSPLHF
TRBJ2-3,.,TRBV9,.,TGTGCCAGCCGCCTCGGGGATACGCAGTATTTT,CASRLGDTQYF
TRBJ2-5,.,TRBV6-1,TRBD1,TGTGCCAGCAGCACAGGGGGCGCGAAGACCCAGTACTTC,CASSTGGAKTQYF
TRBJ1-1,few,TRBV18,TRBD1,TGTGCCAGCTCACCCCCTGCAGGGGGCTCCCACACTGAAGCTTTCTTT,CASSPPAGGSHTEAFF
TRBJ1-4,once,TRBV2,.,TGTGCCAGCAGTGGGGGAGGTGCCGGTGAAAAACTGTTTTTT,CASSGGGAGEKLFF
TRBJ2-3,.,TRBV2,TRBD1,TGTGCCAGCAGGCAGGGGGCCCGAGATACGCAGTATTTT,CASRQGARDTQYF
TRBJ2-1,.,TRBV5-1,TRBD1,TGCGCCAGCAGCTCGGGACAGGGGGCTGTCTACAATGAGCAGTTCTTC,CASSSGQGAVYNEQFF
TRBJ2-5,.,TRBV12-5,.,TGTGCTAGTGGTAAACAGAACCAAGAGACCCAGTACTTC,CASGKQNQETQYF
TRBJ1-6,.,TRBV12-5,.,TGTGCTAGTGGTCGGGACGGCTATAATTCACCCCTCCACTTT,CASGRDGYNSPLHF
TRBJ1-3,.,TRBV18,.,TGTGCCAGCTCACCTGCGTCCGAGATGTACTCTGGAAACACCATATATTTT,CASSPASEMYSGNTIYF
TRBJ2-1,.,TRBV15,.,TGTGCCACCAGCAGAGTCGCTGGCTCACTAGGCAACGAGCAGTTCTTC,CATSRVAGSLGNEQFF